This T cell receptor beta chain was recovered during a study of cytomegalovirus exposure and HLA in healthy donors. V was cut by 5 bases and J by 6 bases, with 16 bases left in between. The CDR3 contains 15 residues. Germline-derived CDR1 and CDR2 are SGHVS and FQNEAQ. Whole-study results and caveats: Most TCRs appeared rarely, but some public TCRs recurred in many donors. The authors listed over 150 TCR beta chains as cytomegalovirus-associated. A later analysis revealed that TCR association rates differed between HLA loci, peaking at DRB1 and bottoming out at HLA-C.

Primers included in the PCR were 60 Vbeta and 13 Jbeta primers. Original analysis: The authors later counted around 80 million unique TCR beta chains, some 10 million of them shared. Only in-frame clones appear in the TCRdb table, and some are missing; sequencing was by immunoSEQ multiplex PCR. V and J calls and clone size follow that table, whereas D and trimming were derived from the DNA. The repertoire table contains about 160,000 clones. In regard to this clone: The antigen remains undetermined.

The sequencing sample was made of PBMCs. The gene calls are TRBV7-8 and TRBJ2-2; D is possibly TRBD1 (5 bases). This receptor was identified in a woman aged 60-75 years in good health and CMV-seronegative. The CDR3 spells CASSIKAGLSGELFF. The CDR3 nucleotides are TGTGCCAGCAGCATCAAGGCAGGGCTGTCCGGGGAGCTGTTTTTT. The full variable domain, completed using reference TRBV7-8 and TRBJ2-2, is GAGVSQSPRYKVAKRGQDVALRCDPISGHVSLFWYQQALGQGPEFLTYFQNEAQLDKSGLPSDRFFAERPEGSVSTLKIQRTQQEDSAVYLCASSIKAGLSGELFFGEGSRLTVL.